Sequencing of this T cell receptor beta chain was carried out in a study of blood T cell repertoires in COVID-19 (dated by TCRdb to the early 2020s). With respect to the entire study: The collaborator samples originated in the United States, Italy and Spain and spanned the acute and convalescent phases of COVID-19. The prospective study material was composed of cDNA or gDNA derived from T cells, B-cell-depleted T cells, or PBMCs. Deeply sampled blood TCRbeta repertoires from subjects exposed to, actively infected with, or recovered from COVID-19 were included in the dataset. The repertoires were made available in a free public database intended to serve as a resource for research on the immune response to SARS-CoV-2. The samples were drawn from the first 160 participants of the ongoing ImmuneRACE study and from over a thousand subjects provided by 6 global collaborators. The sample metadata nearly always contained a de-identified subject ID, COVID-19 status, age in years and sex. Where available, HLA class I and class II types were taken from metadata supplied by the sample provider and were not determined by assay-based typing.

The immunoSEQ Assay, a bias-controlled multiplex PCR, was used to amplify TCRbeta CDR3 regions from genomic DNA. The study's processing was this. Nucleated cell counts per sample were estimated from amplification of reference gene primers within the assay. To quantify the absolute abundance of each unique TCRbeta CDR3 rearrangement, sequence reads were collapsed and filtered. For each sample, productive Simpson clonality was calculated as the square root of Simpson's diversity index over productive rearrangements. This is the immuneACCESS table as TCRdb keeps it, with only in-frame sequences that have V and J called. A part of the clones is gone; compared with another copy, unresolved V genes explain less than half, and the rest is unexplained. The D gene and trimming were derived from the DNA, and the V and J assignments and clone size from that table. The sample table lists 65,000 to 90,000 clones, 65% to 85% of them with a count of one. The biggest ten clones account for 3.5% to 5% of the sample.

A note on this clone: The antigen this receptor binds is unknown. There are no base qualities to consult, and no much larger clone falls within one base.

Study-wide findings and limitations: How much clinical and demographic metadata was included differed by source and by participant, and the metadata was provided uncurated.

CDR1 and CDR2, looked up from the germline V gene, are MGHRA and YSYEKL. The CDR3, from cysteine to phenylalanine, totals 15 residues. The only DNA kept is the CDR3, 45 bases in frame from the first base. At the junction V is shortened by 1 base and J by 4 bases, with 13 bases in between. Whole blood was collected in K2EDTA tubes by collaborating institutions according to the institutions' own protocols. For TCRbeta analysis, collaborators shipped samples in one of three forms: frozen whole blood, isolated PBMCs, or DNA extracted from either of those sample types. Sequencing was performed on peripheral blood. The sequence was collected from a woman aged 55-69 years with acute or convalescent COVID-19. The chain links TRBV4-1 with TRBJ1-2, with no reliable assignment of the D segment. The CDR3 sequence is CASSQVYQSGYGYTF. In nucleotides, the sequence is TGCGCCAGCAGCCAAGTGTACCAATCGGGCTATGGCTACACCTTC.